A single sample is the source of the 4 T cell receptor beta chains below, sequenced in a study of blood T cell repertoires in COVID-19. Method: immunoSEQ multiplex PCR; TCRdb's copy keeps in-frame clones and lacks some. The sample holds fewer than 150,000 clones, over 75% seen once. The material sequenced was peripheral blood. The receptors derive from a woman in her fifties or sixties with acute or convalescent COVID-19.

The chain employs TRBV6-1 and TRBJ1-4, with 9 bases that match TRBD1. V shed 7 bases and J 4 bases; nucleotides not matched to a gene: 7. Germline V gene lookup returns CDR1 MNHNS and CDR2 SASEGT. The CDR3 is made up of 15 amino acids. CDR3 residues: CASKFGQGHNEKLFF. The CDR3 bases are TGTGCCAGCAAATTCGGACAGGGGCATAATGAAAAACTGTTTTTT.

The V and J genes are TRBV2 and TRBJ1-1, with 9 bases that match TRBD1. The CDR3 contains 13 residues. V was pared by 8 bases and J by 11 bases, with 12 bases of the junction left unmatched. CDR1 SNHLY and CDR2 FYNNEI come from the germline V gene. CDR3 nucleotides: TGTGCCAGCGAGGCCCCGGGACAGGGTGAGGCTTTCTTT. This gives the protein CASEAPGQGEAFF.

This clone appeared a single time. The chain combines TRBV9 with TRBJ1-5; no clear D. The V end lost 0 bases, the J end lost 5 bases, and 6 bases lay between the germline ends. The germline CDR1 and CDR2 sequences are SGDLS and YYNGEE. The CDR3 totals 13 residues. The CDR3 DNA reads as TGTGCCAGCAGCGTAGACAGTTATCAGCCCCAGCATTTT. It translates to CASSVDSYQPQHF.

The chain links TRBV4-2 to TRBJ1-2; 8 bases align to TRBD1. The germline V gene encodes CDR1 LGHNA and CDR2 YNFKEQ. V was pared by 7 bases and J by 4 bases, with 14 bases of the junction left unmatched. CDR3 length equals 16 residues. The CDR3 DNA is TGTGCCAGCACCTTGGGACAGGATAAAGAGAGCTATGGCTACACCTTC. Amino acid sequence: CASTLGQDKESYGYTF.